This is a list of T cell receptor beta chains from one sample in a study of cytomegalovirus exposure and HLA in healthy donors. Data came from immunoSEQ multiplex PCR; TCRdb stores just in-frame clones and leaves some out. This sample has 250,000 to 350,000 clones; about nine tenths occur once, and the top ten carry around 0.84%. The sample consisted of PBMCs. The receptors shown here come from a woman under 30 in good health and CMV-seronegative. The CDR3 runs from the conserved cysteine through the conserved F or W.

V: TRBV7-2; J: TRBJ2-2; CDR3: CASSTRPGDRHTGELFF
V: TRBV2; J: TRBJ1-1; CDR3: CASTWGGQGTEAFF
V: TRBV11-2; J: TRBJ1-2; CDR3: CASSPNSAGNFNYGYTF
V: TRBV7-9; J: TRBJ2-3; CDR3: CASSSGRTTLAGADTQYF
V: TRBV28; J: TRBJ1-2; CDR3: CASSGAAQGQDGYTF
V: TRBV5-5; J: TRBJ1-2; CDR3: CASSPGGGSYGYTF
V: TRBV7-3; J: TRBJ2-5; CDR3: CASSPGYGPQETQYF
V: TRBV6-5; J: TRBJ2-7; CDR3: CASSGRRGSYEQYF
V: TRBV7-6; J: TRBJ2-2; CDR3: CASSVYSGELFF
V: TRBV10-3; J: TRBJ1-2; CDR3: CAISETDRANYGYTF
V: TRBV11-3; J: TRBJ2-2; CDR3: CASSPGGQSTGELFF
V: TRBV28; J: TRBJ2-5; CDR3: CASSRPRGTQYF
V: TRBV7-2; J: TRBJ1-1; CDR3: CASSEWGLTMGTEAFF
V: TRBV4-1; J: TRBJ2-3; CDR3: CASSQEEGYERGYF
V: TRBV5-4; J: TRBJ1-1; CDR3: CASTPQGGAQAFF
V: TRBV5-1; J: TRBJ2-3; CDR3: CASSLGQGPSTDTQYF
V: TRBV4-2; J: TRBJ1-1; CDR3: CASSQLIEENTEAFF
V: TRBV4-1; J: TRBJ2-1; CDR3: CASSHASGRTWYEQFF
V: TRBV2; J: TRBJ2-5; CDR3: CASSERVETQYF
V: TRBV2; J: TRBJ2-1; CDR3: CASGGGRHSYNEQFF
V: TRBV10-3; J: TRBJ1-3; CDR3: CAISPGQGSGNTIYF
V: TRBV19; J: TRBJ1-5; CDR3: CASSTRQDQPQHF
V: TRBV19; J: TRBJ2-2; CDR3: CASTPDRVEAGELFF
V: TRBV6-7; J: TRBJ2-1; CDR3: CASSQDRASYNEQFF
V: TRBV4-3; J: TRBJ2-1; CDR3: CASSQAGSGNEQFF
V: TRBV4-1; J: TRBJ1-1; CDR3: CASRNVGARNTEAFF
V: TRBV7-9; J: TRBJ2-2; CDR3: CASSLPTGQPNTGELFF
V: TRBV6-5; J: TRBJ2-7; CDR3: CASRRGQGSYEQYF
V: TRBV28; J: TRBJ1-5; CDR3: CASSPGGWGSGNQPQHF
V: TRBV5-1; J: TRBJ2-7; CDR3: CASSLGYMPARGEQYF
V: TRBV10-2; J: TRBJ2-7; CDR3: CASSDPTYSGTSSYEQYF
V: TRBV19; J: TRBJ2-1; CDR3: CASRRDQYNEQFF
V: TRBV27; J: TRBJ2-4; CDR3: CASSTQAKNIQYF
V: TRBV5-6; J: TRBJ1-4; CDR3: CASSLDRNNEKLFF
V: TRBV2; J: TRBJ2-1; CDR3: CASRRGLADPSYNEQFF
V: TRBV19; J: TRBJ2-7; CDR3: CASSIGGQGEQYF
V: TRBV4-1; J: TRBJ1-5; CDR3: CASSHGTGGVAGNQPQHF
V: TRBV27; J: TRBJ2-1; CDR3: CASHELAGGGNEQFF
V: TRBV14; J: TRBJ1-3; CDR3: CASSQEVDYSGNTIYF
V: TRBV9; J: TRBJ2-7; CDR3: CASSPMDSHGEQYF
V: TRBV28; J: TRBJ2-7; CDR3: CASSPGTSGRFFRYEQYF
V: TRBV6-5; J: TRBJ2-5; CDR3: CASSPYGGLETQYF
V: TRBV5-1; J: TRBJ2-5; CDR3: CASSLASLAGAGETQYF
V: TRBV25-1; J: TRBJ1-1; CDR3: CANYYLDENTEAFF
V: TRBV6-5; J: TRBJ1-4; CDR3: CASTSLFEEKLFF
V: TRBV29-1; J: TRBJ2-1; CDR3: CSVDRGTGPSYNEQFF
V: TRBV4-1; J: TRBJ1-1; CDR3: CASSQTLGLGGTEAFF
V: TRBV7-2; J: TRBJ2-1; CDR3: CASSFYYNEQFF
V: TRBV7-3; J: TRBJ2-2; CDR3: CASSHGADLSGELFF
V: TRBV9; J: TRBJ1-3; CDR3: CASSPRSFSGNTIYF
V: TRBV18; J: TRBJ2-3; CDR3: CASSPSSGSTDTQYF
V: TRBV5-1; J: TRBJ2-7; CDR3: CASSPAGGSYEQYF
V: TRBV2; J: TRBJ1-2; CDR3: CASSDENRGRNGYTF
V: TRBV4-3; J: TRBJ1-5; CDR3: CASSQDSGRGQPQHF
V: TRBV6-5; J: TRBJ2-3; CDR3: CASNQLSGQGDTQYF
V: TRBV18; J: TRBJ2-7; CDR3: CASSPSAGVSYEQYF
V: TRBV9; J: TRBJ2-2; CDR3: CASSLTSLNTGELFF